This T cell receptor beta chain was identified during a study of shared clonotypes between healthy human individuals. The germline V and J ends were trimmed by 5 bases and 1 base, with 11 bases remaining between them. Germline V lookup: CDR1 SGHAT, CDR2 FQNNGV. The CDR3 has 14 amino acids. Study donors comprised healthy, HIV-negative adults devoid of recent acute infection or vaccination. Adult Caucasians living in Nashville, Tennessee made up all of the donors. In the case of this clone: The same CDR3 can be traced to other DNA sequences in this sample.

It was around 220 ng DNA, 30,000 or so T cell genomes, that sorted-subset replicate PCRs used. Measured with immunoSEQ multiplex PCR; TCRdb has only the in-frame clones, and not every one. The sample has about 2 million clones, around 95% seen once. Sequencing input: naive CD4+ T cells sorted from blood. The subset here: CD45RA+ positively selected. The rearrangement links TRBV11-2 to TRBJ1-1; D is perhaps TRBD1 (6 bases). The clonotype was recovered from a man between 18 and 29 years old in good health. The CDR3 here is CASSQQGGNTEAFF. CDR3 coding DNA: TGTGCCAGCAGCCAACAGGGCGGGAACACTGAAGCTTTCTTT.